Presented here are 30 T cell receptor beta chains from one specimen sequenced in a study of STAT3 mutations in large granular lymphocyte leukemia. No antigen is known for these receptors. Here immunoSEQ multiplex PCR was the method, and the copy in TCRdb shows in-frame clones only, minus some. Of about 15,000 clones detected, around 90% appear once; the ten largest clones hold 8.7%. Overall study results and limits: Every T-LGLL patient had at least one immunodominant TCRbeta clonotype.

Specimen: peripheral blood mononuclear cells. All receptors derive from a woman aged 45-65 years with T-cell large granular lymphocyte leukemia. Some clones in this sample may be carry-over from other donors' samples.

The chain recombines TRBV30 with TRBJ1-1; D remains ambiguous. V lost 3 bases and J 0 bases, leaving 14 bases between the germline ends. Germline-derived CDR1 and CDR2 are GTSNPN and SVGIG (reference sequence). The CDR3 totals 15 residues. The CDR3 loop is CAWRRKAEMNTEAFF. The CDR3, as DNA: TGTGCCTGGAGACGTAAAGCGGAGATGAACACTGAAGCTTTCTTT.

The rearrangement uses TRBV6-6 and TRBJ1-4; 7 bases map to TRBD1. The length of the CDR3 is 15 residues. Germline loops: CDR1 MNHNY, CDR2 SVGAGI (reference sequence). V gave up 2 bases and J gave up 8 bases; unmatched junction bases: 8. For the CDR3, the DNA is TGTGCCAGCAGTTACCGAAGGGGGCGAGGCGAAAAACTGTTTTTT. It is translated as CASSYRRGRGEKLFF.

The V call is TRBV4-3, the J call TRBJ1-2, with no clear D. Per germline, CDR1 LGHNA and CDR2 YSLEER. Between the trimmed V and J ends, which lost 4 bases and 8 bases, there was a span of 23 bases. The CDR3 covers 16 residues. The CDR3 loop reads CASSRVFGNPEEGYTF. CDR3 DNA sequence: TGCGCCAGCAGCCGAGTCTTTGGGAACCCAGAAGAAGGCTACACCTTC.

The CDR3 bases are TGTGCCAGCTCACCTACGAATTTGCAGGGGTTACTGTTTTTT. Translated, it gives CASSPTNLQGLLFF. This chain links TRBV18 with TRBJ1-4; TRBD1 might be the D (6 bases). Deletions cut 3 bases from V and 13 bases from J, with 18 bases between. This CDR3 contains 14 residues. CDR1 and CDR2 from the germline V gene are KGHSH and LQKENI.

This clone has only one observation. The chain joins TRBV5-6 to TRBJ2-3; D gene uncertain. The CDR3 spans 14 residues. CDR1 is SGHDT, CDR2 YYEEEE, per germline. Trimming took 2 bases from V and 3 from J, leaving 10 bases between them. CDR3 sequence: CASSFGVQTDTQYF. In DNA form, the CDR3 reads TGTGCCAGCAGCTTTGGGGTACAGACAGATACGCAGTATTTT.

The rearrangement uses TRBV5-1 and TRBJ1-5; D ambiguous. The CDR3 covers 13 residues. Trimming took 0 bases from V and 5 from J, leaving 6 bases between them. CDR1 SGHRS and CDR2 YFSETQ come from the germline V gene. CDR3 region: CASSLEGYQPQHF. DNA of the CDR3: TGCGCCAGCAGCTTGGAAGGGTATCAGCCCCAGCATTTT.

To note about this clone: A junction boundary mismatches the germline segment, possibly from a read error. The chain couples TRBV5-4 to TRBJ2-1; 9 bases are a match to TRBD1. CDR1 is SGHNT and CDR2 is YYREEE in the germline V gene (reference sequence). This CDR3 has 15 amino acids. This chain's CDR3 is CASSLGVQGAREQFF. CDR3 coding DNA: TGTGCCAGCAGTTTGGGAGTACAGGGGGCAAGGGAGCAGTTCTTC.

This clone is judged large. The genes are TRBV19 and TRBJ2-2; possibly TRBD1 for D (5 bases). CDR1 is LNHDA and CDR2 is SQIVND in the germline V gene (reference sequence). The CDR3 consists of 14 residues. Between the trimmed V and J ends, which lost 3 bases and 7 bases, there was a span of 12 bases. This CDR3 is CASSIGRGGGELFF. CDR3 DNA sequence: TGTGCCAGTAGTATCGGTAGGGGTGGCGGGGAGCTGTTTTTT.

This clone was observed once. V and J are TRBV9 and TRBJ2-1; TRBD1 aligns across 9 bases. CDR3 size: 15 residues. The V and J ends lost 5 bases and 6 bases, in that order; junction bases with no gene match: 9. Per the germline V gene, CDR1 is SGDLS and CDR2 is YYNGEE. CDR3 protein: CASRGPGTGINEQFF. The CDR3 region has the DNA TGTGCCAGCAGGGGCCCCGGGACAGGGATCAATGAGCAGTTCTTC.

The V call is TRBV28, the J call TRBJ1-1, with TRBD1 as a possible D gene (6 bases). Germline CDR1 is MDHEN and CDR2 is SYDVKM. This CDR3 is built from 14 residues. Deletions cut 4 bases from V and 3 bases from J, with 12 bases between. The CDR3 nucleotides read TGTGCCAGCAGTTCCTTCAGGGGTGACACTGAAGCTTTCTTT. Translating gives CASSSFRGDTEAFF.

A single count supports this clone. The chain carries TRBV6-8 and TRBJ2-7; D not resolved. The germline gives CDR1 MNHGY, CDR2 SAAAGT. V was cut by 7 bases and J by 6 bases, with 10 bases left in between. The CDR3 sequence is 11 residues long. CDR3 in amino acids: CASNPEAEQYF. CDR3 DNA sequence: TGTGCCAGCAACCCTGAAGCCGAGCAGTACTTC.

The rearrangement uses TRBV29-1 and TRBJ1-2, with D perhaps TRBD1 (6 bases). Trimming removed 7 bases at V and 5 bases at J, with 11 bases between. This CDR3 is built from 11 residues. Germline V gene data show CDR1 as SQVTM and CDR2 as ANQGSEA. The CDR3 DNA sequence: TGCAGCGCGAGACAGGCTTATGGCTACACCTTC. Residues: CSARQAYGYTF.

The CDR3 sequence is CAGRTARGEQYF. The CDR3 DNA sequence: TGTGCCGGACGGACAGCACGAGGCGAGCAGTACTTC. V gene TRBV6-1 combines with J gene TRBJ2-7, with D possibly TRBD1 on 6 matching bases. The V gene's germline CDR1 is MNHNS and CDR2 SASEGT. Trimming took 11 bases from V and 6 from J, leaving 17 bases between them. This CDR3 comprises 12 residues.

This chain joins TRBV7-2 and TRBJ2-3; the D is unclear. Germline loops: CDR1 SGHTA, CDR2 FQGNSA. This CDR3 is built from 17 residues. With 5 bases removed from V and 2 bases from J, the gap between germline ends came to 20 bases. Written as DNA, the CDR3 is TGTGCCAGCAGCCTAAGGGCCTACGGAGAAAACACAGATACGCAGTATTTT. This sequence encodes CASSLRAYGENTDTQYF.

This rearrangement joins TRBV7-8 to TRBJ2-5, with D maybe TRBD2 (6 bases). CDR1 is SGHVS and CDR2 is FQNEAQ in the germline V gene. The CDR3 is 14 amino acids. The ends were cut back, 5 bases at V and 4 bases at J, with 14 bases in the middle. DNA of the CDR3: TGTGCCAGCAGCCCTAGGGACTCAGCAGAGACCCAGTACTTC. Residues: CASSPRDSAETQYF.

The chain recombines TRBV30 with TRBJ1-2; 8 bases map to TRBD1. The CDR3 runs to 14 residues. CDR1 is GTSNPN and CDR2 is SVGIG in the germline V gene (reference sequence). After removal of 3 bases from V and 4 bases from J, the junction contained 7 bases not matched to a gene. Here the CDR3 DNA reads TGTGCCTGGAGGACCAAAGACAGGGGCTATGGCTACACCTTC. Protein sequence: CAWRTKDRGYGYTF.

The chain combines TRBV11-2 with TRBJ2-2; TRBD2 agrees at 7 bases. The CDR3 length is 15 residues. V gave up 2 bases and J gave up 10 bases; unmatched junction bases: 10. The germline V gene encodes CDR1 SGHAT and CDR2 FQNNGV. The CDR3 loop reads CASSLNPRLAQELFF. The DNA for the CDR3 is TGTGCCAGCAGCTTAAATCCCAGACTAGCCCAGGAGCTGTTTTTT.

The genes are TRBV5-1 and TRBJ2-1, with 9 nucleotides matching TRBD2. This CDR3 spans 12 amino acids. Germline CDR1 and CDR2: SGHRS and YFSETQ. After removal of 8 bases from V and 7 bases from J, the junction contained 4 bases not matched to a gene. CDR3: CASGLAWNEQFF. DNA for the CDR3: TGCGCCAGTGGACTAGCGTGGAATGAGCAGTTCTTC.

The chain links TRBV18 to TRBJ2-5, with 8 positions matching TRBD2. Germline V lookup: CDR1 KGHSH, CDR2 LQKENI. This CDR3 spans 16 amino acids. Trimming removed 3 bases from V and 2 bases from J; junction bases left unmatched: 8. The CDR3 DNA reads TGTGCCAGCTCACCCCCGCGACTAGCGCTTCAAGAGACCCAGTACTTC. Its translation: CASSPPRLALQETQYF.

The chain has TRBV7-9 and TRBJ1-2; D unclear. The CDR3 consists of 12 residues. Germline V lookup: CDR1 SEHNR, CDR2 FQNEAQ (reference sequence). The V and J ends lost 8 bases and 5 bases respectively, with 12 bases between them. CDR3 loop: CASRGREYGYTF. The CDR3 DNA sequence: TGTGCCAGCCGAGGGAGAGAGTATGGCTACACCTTC. Combining the CDR3 with reference TRBV7-9 and TRBJ1-2 gives the whole variable domain DTGVSQNPRHKITKRGQNVTFRCDPISEHNRLYWYRQTLGQGPEFLTYFQNEAQLEKSRLLSDRFSAERPKGSFSTLEIQRTEQGDSAMYLCASRGREYGYTFGSGTRLTVV.

The chain couples TRBV7-2 to TRBJ1-4, with D possibly being TRBD1 (5 bases). CDR1 is SGHTA, CDR2 FQGNSA, per germline. Trimming removed 5 bases from V and 4 bases from J, with 20 bases in between. The CDR3 is made up of 17 amino acids. The CDR3 sequence is CASSPMGRPGGNEKLFF. In nucleotides, the CDR3 is TGTGCCAGCAGCCCAATGGGCCGACCCGGGGGTAATGAAAAACTGTTTTTT.

V is TRBV7-2 and J is TRBJ2-7; TRBD2 matches 10 bases. The V and J ends lost 4 bases and 4 bases, in that order; junction bases with no gene match: 4. The germline V gene has CDR1 SGHTA and CDR2 FQGNSA. The CDR3 contains 14 residues. CDR3 amino acids: CASSSRAGGYEQYF. The DNA of the CDR3 is TGTGCCAGCAGCTCTCGAGCGGGAGGGTACGAGCAGTACTTC.

The chain employs TRBV28 and TRBJ1-1; 10 nucleotides line up with TRBD1. The CDR3 length is 15 residues. Germline CDR1 reads MDHEN; CDR2 reads SYDVKM. With V trimmed by 5 bases and J by 0 bases, 3 bases remained unmatched. The CDR3 DNA reads as TGTGCCAGCAGTCGCGGGACAGGGGTGAACACTGAAGCTTTCTTT. Translated: CASSRGTGVNTEAFF. Full variable domain (remainder filled in from reference TRBV28 and TRBJ1-1): DVKVTQSSRYLVKRTGEKVFLECVQDMDHENMFWYRQDPGLGLRLIYFSYDVKMKEKGDIPEGYSVSREKKERFSLILESASTNQTSMYLCASSRGTGVNTEAFFGQGTRLTVV.

This chain uses TRBV5-1 with TRBJ2-3; no definite D call. V lost 4 bases and J 6 bases, leaving 15 bases between the germline ends. The CDR3 sequence is 14 residues long. Germline V gives CDR1 SGHRS, CDR2 YFSETQ. CDR3 sequence (DNA): TGCGCCAGCAGCCGAGCCACTTGGCGGGATACGCAGTATTTT. It translates to CASSRATWRDTQYF.

The CDR3 nucleotides read TGTGCCAGCAGTTACTCGTGGGGAAACGAGCAGTACTTC. Translating gives CASSYSWGNEQYF. V and J are TRBV6-5 and TRBJ2-7; D is unclear. Germline CDR1 and CDR2: MNHEY and SVGAGI. Trimming left V 0 bases short and J 5 bases short, with 8 bases between. CDR3 length: 13 residues.

The rearrangement joins TRBV9 to TRBJ2-3; 8 bases are shared with TRBD2. CDR1 is SGDLS, CDR2 YYNGEE, per germline. Trimming at V came to 1 base and at J to 2 bases, leaving 6 bases not matched to a gene. The CDR3 runs 16 residues. As DNA, the CDR3 is TGTGCCAGCAGCGTACTAGCGGGCTTTGCCACAGATACGCAGTATTTT. Translation gives CASSVLAGFATDTQYF.

The V gene is TRBV18, the J gene TRBJ1-1; TRBD1 agrees at 7 bases. V shed 5 bases and J 0 bases; nucleotides not matched to a gene: 6. Germline V lookup: CDR1 KGHSH, CDR2 LQKENI. The CDR3 loop spans 15 amino acids. This chain's CDR3 is CASSSLTGLNTEAFF. DNA of the CDR3: TGTGCCAGCTCATCCCTGACAGGGTTGAACACTGAAGCTTTCTTT.

The V call is TRBV20-1, the J call TRBJ1-2; D is uncertain. Trimming removed 5 bases at V and 1 base at J, with 5 bases between. The CDR3 contains 11 residues. Germline lookup yields CDR1 DFQATT and CDR2 SNEGSKA (reference sequence). CDR3 loop: CSALFNYGYTF. The CDR3 DNA reads TGCAGTGCTTTATTTAACTATGGCTACACCTTC.

V gene TRBV19 combines with J gene TRBJ1-2, with TRBD1 as a possible D gene (6 bases). This CDR3 has 12 amino acids. Per germline, CDR1 LNHDA and CDR2 SQIVND (reference sequence). Trimming shortened V by 10 bases and J by 4 bases, and 13 bases separated the two germline ends. This chain's CDR3 is CATSDRFYGYTF. As DNA, the CDR3 is TGTGCCACCTCGGACAGATTCTATGGCTACACCTTC.

This sequence joins TRBV11-2 and TRBJ2-3; the D gene is possibly TRBD2 (6 bases). This CDR3 has 14 amino acids. Germline V gene sequence: CDR1 SGHAT, CDR2 FQNNGV. V lost 0 bases and J 3 bases, leaving 7 bases between the germline ends. CDR3 bases: TGTGCCAGCAGCTTAGATGGGGGGACAGATACGCAGTATTTT. This sequence encodes CASSLDGGTDTQYF.